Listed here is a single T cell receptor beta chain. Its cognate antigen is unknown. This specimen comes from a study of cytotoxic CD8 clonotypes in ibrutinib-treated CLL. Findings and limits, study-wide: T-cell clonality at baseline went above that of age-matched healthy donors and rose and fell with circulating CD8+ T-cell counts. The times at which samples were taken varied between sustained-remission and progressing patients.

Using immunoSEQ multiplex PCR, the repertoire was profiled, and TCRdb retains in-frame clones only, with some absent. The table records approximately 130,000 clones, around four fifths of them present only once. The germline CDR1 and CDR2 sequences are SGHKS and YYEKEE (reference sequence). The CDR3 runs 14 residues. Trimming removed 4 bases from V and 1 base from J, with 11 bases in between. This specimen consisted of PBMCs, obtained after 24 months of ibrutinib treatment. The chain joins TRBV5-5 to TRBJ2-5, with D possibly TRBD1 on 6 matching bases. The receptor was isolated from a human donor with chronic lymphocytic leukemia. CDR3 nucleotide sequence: TGTGCCAGCAGCCCTGGGGGCAGCCAAGAGACCCAGTACTTC. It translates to CASSPGGSQETQYF.